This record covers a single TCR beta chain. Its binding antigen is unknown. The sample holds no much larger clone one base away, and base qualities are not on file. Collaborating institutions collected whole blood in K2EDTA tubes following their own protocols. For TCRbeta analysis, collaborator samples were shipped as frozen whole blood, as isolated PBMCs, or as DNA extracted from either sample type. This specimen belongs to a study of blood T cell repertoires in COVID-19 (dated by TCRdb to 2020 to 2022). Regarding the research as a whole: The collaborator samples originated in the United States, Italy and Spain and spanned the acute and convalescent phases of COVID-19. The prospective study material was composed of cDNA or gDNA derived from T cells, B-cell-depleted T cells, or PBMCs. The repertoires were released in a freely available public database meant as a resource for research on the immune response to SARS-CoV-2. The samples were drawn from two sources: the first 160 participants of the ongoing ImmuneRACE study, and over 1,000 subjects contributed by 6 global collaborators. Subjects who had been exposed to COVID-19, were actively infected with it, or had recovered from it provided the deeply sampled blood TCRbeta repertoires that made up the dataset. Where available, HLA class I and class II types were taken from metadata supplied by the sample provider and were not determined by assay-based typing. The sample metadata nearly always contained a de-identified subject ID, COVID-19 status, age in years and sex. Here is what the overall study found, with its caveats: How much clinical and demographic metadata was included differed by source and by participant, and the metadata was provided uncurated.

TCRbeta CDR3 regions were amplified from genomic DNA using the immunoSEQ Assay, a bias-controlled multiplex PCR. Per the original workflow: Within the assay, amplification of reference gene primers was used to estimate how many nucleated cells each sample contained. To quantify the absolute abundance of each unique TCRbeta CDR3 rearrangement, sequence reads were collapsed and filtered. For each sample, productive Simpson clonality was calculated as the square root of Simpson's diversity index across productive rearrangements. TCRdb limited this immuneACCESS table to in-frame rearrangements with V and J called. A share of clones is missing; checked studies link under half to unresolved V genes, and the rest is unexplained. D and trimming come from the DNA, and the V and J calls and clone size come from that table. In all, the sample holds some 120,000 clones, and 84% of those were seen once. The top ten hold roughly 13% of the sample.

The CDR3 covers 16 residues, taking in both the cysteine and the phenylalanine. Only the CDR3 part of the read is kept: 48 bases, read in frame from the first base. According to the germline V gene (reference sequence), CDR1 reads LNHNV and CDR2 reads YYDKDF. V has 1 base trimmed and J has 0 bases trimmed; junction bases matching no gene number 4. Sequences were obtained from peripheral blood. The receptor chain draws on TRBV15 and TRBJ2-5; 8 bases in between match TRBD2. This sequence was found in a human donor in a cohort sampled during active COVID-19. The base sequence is TGTGCCACCAGCAGAGCAGCGGGGGCCAACCAAGAGACCCAGTACTTC. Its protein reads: CATSRAAGANQETQYF.